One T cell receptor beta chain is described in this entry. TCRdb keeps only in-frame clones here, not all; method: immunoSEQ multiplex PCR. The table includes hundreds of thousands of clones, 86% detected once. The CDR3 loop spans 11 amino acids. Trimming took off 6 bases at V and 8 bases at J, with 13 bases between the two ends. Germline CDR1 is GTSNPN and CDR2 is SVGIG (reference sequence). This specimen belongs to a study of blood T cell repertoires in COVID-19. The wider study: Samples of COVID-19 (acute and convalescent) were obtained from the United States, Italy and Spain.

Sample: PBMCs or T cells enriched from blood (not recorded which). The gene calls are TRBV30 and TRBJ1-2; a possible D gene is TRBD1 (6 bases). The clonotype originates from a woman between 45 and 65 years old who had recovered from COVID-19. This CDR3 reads CACTQGGGYTF. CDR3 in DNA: TGTGCCTGTACACAGGGTGGGGGCTACACCTTC.